Shown below are 27 T cell receptor beta chains from a single sample sequenced in a study of T-cell reconstitution after alpha-beta-depleted transplantation in children. Unique molecular identifiers were used to barcode this TCRbeta library. In TCRdb, the PCR reads were re-called with MiXCR into one record per CDR3 protein. The repertoire holds roughly 180,000 distinct CDR3 sequences, with about 14% as singletons. This specimen was PBMCs from the stem cell graft donor, taken from the stem cell graft. Receptor source: a human donor who donated a stem cell graft to a child with acute lymphoblastic leukemia.

This clonotype has ten or more counts. V usage is TRBV19 and J usage is TRBJ1-5; 9 bases align to TRBD1. Germline CDR1 LNHDA, CDR2 SQIVND (reference sequence). This CDR3 has 18 residues. V lost 5 bases, J lost 1 base, and 12 bases stayed unmatched. DNA of the CDR3: TGTGCCAGTAGTCCAAGGACAGGGGATATGTTGAGCAATCAGCCCCAGCATTTT. Its translation is CASSPRTGDMLSNQPQHF.

Ten or more counts support this clonotype. V usage is TRBV5-1 and J usage is TRBJ2-1; 8 bases are shared with TRBD2. CDR1 and CDR2 from the germline V gene are SGHRS and YFSETQ. The CDR3 is made up of 14 amino acids. The V gene end was trimmed by 2 bases and the J gene end by 5 bases; junction bases not matched to a gene: 3. DNA for the CDR3: TGCGCCAGCAGCTTAGCGGGAGAGGACAATGAGCAGTTCTTC. It yields the protein CASSLAGEDNEQFF.

This chain links TRBV20-1 with TRBJ2-1, with D possibly TRBD2 on 6 matching bases. This CDR3 region has 16 residues. The V end lost 6 bases, the J end lost 4 bases, and 22 bases lay between the germline ends. CDR1 and CDR2 (germline): DFQATT, SNEGSKA (reference sequence). This CDR3 reads CSAHGPWGEAYNEQFF. CDR3 coding DNA: TGCAGTGCCCATGGTCCGTGGGGGGAAGCATACAATGAGCAGTTCTTC.

Many counts were recorded for this clonotype. The V and J genes are TRBV5-1 and TRBJ1-2; the D gene is possibly TRBD1 (5 bases). V dropped 0 bases and J dropped 4 bases, with 10 bases sitting between them. Germline loops: CDR1 SGHRS, CDR2 YFSETQ. The CDR3 is 14 residues long. The CDR3 bases are TGCGCCAGCAGCTTGGGGGACGGGATCTATGGCTACACCTTC. It codes for CASSLGDGIYGYTF.

This clonotype was counted between two and nine times. J is TRBJ2-5 and V is TRBV7-9; D gene uncertain. This CDR3 comprises 12 residues. V was shortened by 5 bases and J by 5 bases, with 9 bases between the two germline ends. Germline V CDR1 and CDR2: SEHNR, FQNEAQ (reference sequence). CDR3: CASSPRWETQYF. DNA for the CDR3: TGTGCCAGCAGCCCACGGTGGGAGACCCAGTACTTC.

This clonotype showed up many times. The chain uses TRBV11-2 and TRBJ2-1, with 8 positions matching TRBD2. The length of the CDR3 is 15 residues. With V trimmed by 5 bases and J by 0 bases, 3 bases remained unmatched. Per the germline V gene, CDR1 is SGHAT and CDR2 is FQNNGV. CDR3 nucleotides: TGTGCCAGCAGCCAGAGCGGGAGCTCCTACAATGAGCAGTTCTTC. This translates into CASSQSGSSYNEQFF.

The V and J genes are TRBV6-1 and TRBJ2-6, with 7 bases aligning to TRBD1. Germline assignment: CDR1 MNHNS and CDR2 SASEGT. The CDR3 sequence is 16 residues long. V shed 7 bases, J shed 0 bases, and the junction held 6 bases outside the gene matches. CDR3 DNA: TGTGCCAGCACCCGACAGGGACCCTCTGGGGCCAACGTCCTGACTTTC. Its translation: CASTRQGPSGANVLTF.

The table lists this clonotype with many counts. The V call is TRBV7-8, the J call TRBJ2-7, with TRBD1 as a possible D gene (6 bases). The V and J ends lost 5 bases and 0 bases respectively, with 11 bases between them. Germline CDR1 and CDR2: SGHVS and FQNEAQ. This CDR3 region has 14 residues. The CDR3 sequence: CASSPRTASYEQYF. The CDR3 region has the DNA TGTGCCAGCAGCCCTCGGACAGCCTCCTACGAGCAGTACTTC.

The table lists this clonotype with many counts. The rearrangement links TRBV28 to TRBJ2-2; no clear D. In germline, CDR1 is MDHEN, CDR2 SYDVKM. The CDR3 contains 15 residues. Between the trimmed V and J ends, which lost 3 bases and 7 bases, there was a span of 15 bases. The CDR3 nucleotides read TGTGCCAGCAGTTTGGTCCCGGAGTCGGTCGGGGAGCTGTTTTTT. It specifies CASSLVPESVGELFF.

This clonotype was recorded a few times. The rearrangement uses TRBV12-3 or TRBV12-4 and TRBJ2-7; tentative D call: TRBD2 (5 bases). Trimming stripped 2 bases from V and 3 bases from J, with 11 bases between. This CDR3 region has 14 residues. Written as DNA, the CDR3 is TGTGCCAGCAGTTTAATGGGAGATATCTACGAGCAGTACTTC. Translating it yields CASSLMGDIYEQYF.

This clonotype was observed many times. This chain uses TRBV5-6 with TRBJ2-5; D uncertain. CDR1 is SGHDT, CDR2 YYEEEE, per germline. This CDR3 is built from 16 residues. Trimming removed 3 bases from V and 1 base from J, with 16 bases in between. The CDR3 sequence: CASSSYPGRVQETQYF. The CDR3 DNA sequence: TGTGCCAGCAGCTCCTACCCCGGAAGGGTCCAAGAGACCCAGTACTTC.

This clonotype was counted many times. The rearrangement joins TRBV7-9 to TRBJ1-1; D remains unclear. The CDR3 contains 16 residues. Trimming took 5 bases from V and 4 from J, leaving 20 bases between them. Per the germline V gene, CDR1 is SEHNR and CDR2 is FQNEAQ (reference sequence). The CDR3, as DNA: TGTGCCAGCAGCCCTAGAACCGGGCAGGATGTCACTGAAGCTTTCTTT. Its translation is CASSPRTGQDVTEAFF.

The chain recombines TRBV6-5 with TRBJ1-1, with TRBD1 matching over 7 bases. The V gene end was trimmed by 6 bases and the J gene end by 11 bases; junction bases not matched to a gene: 6. The length of the CDR3 is 11 residues. Germline CDR1 is MNHEY and CDR2 is SVGAGI. The CDR3 DNA reads TGTGCCAGCAGCCGACAGGGTTGGGCTTTCTTT. This encodes CASSRQGWAFF.

The genes are TRBV20-1 and TRBJ1-2, with 10 bases identical to TRBD1. From germline, CDR1 is DFQATT and CDR2 SNEGSKA (reference sequence). J was trimmed by 6 bases and V by 6 bases; bases with no gene match: 7. The CDR3 has 13 amino acids. The CDR3 loop reads CSAVTGGNNGYTF. CDR3 DNA sequence: TGCAGTGCCGTGACAGGGGGCAATAATGGCTACACCTTC.

This clonotype was recorded at least ten times. The J gene is TRBJ2-5, the V gene TRBV14, with D tentatively TRBD2 (6 bases). V was shortened by 0 bases and J by 5 bases, with 22 bases between the two germline ends. The CDR3 is 18 residues long. Germline V gives CDR1 SGHDN, CDR2 FVKESK. The CDR3 DNA is TGTGCCAGCAGCCAAGAAGGGGACTCCCCTTGGAGAACCGAGACCCAGTACTTC. Its protein is CASSQEGDSPWRTETQYF.

The sample holds many counts of this clonotype. The chain employs TRBV5-1 and TRBJ1-1, with 8 positions matching TRBD1. This CDR3 contains 15 residues. Germline V gene data show CDR1 as SGHRS and CDR2 as YFSETQ. J lost 5 bases, V lost 4 bases, and 10 bases had no gene match. This CDR3 is CASSLYRGEVTEAFF. The CDR3 DNA is TGCGCCAGCAGCCTTTACAGGGGGGAGGTTACTGAAGCTTTCTTT.

Notes on this clonotype: Just one base apart from a much larger clone, this may be a read error. The V and J genes are TRBV13 and TRBJ2-7; D not resolved. The V and J ends lost 4 bases and 8 bases respectively, with 9 bases between them. The length of the CDR3 is 11 residues. CDR1 and CDR2 from the germline V gene are PRHDT and FYEKMQ (reference sequence). CDR3 in amino acids: CASSSFGQQYF. DNA for the CDR3: TGTGCCAGCAGCTCATTCGGCCAGCAGTACTTC.

This clonotype was seen a handful of times. The gene calls are TRBV29-1 and TRBJ2-7, with 9 bases aligning to TRBD2. The germline V gene encodes CDR1 SQVTM and CDR2 ANQGSEA. This CDR3 is 15 amino acids long. V lost 3 bases to trimming and J lost 7 bases; unmatched junction nucleotides: 13. The CDR3 sequence is CSVEFLAGARGEQYF. The DNA for the CDR3 is TGCAGCGTTGAGTTTTTAGCGGGAGCTCGAGGGGAGCAGTACTTC.

This clonotype was seen repeatedly, ten times or more. This rearrangement joins TRBV29-1 to TRBJ1-1, with D unresolved. CDR3 size: 11 residues. Germline V gene data show CDR1 as SQVTM and CDR2 as ANQGSEA. Trimming took off 3 bases at V and 4 bases at J, with 6 bases between the two ends. Written as DNA, the CDR3 is TGCAGCGTTGACAGGATCACTGAAGCTTTCTTT. Its protein is CSVDRITEAFF.

The sample holds many counts of this clonotype. This chain joins TRBV12-3 or TRBV12-4 and TRBJ2-7; 8 bases line up with TRBD1. The trim removed 6 bases at V and 3 bases at J, leaving 13 bases unmatched. The CDR3 contains 16 residues. CDR3 nucleotides: TGTGCCAGCAGCCCTGGACAGGGTGAGGTAGTCTACGAGCAGTACTTC. Translated: CASSPGQGEVVYEQYF.

This chain links TRBV11-2 with TRBJ2-1; a weak D match, TRBD1 (5 bases). V was clipped by 4 bases and J by 12 bases, with 19 bases between them. The CDR3 has 14 amino acids. From germline, CDR1 is SGHAT and CDR2 FQNNGV. CDR3 in DNA: TGTGCCAGCAGCTCACGGACAAGCCAGGTCGGGCAGTTCTTC. This encodes CASSSRTSQVGQFF.

The chain recombines TRBV2 with TRBJ2-2; D remains ambiguous. This CDR3 region has 15 residues. CDR1 is SNHLY and CDR2 is FYNNEI in the germline V gene. V lost 4 bases to trimming and J lost 6 bases, with 15 bases between them. CDR3 nucleotides: TGTGCCAGCAGTGCCCAATTGACCAGAGCCGGGGAGCTGTTTTTT. Residues: CASSAQLTRAGELFF.

In this sample, this clonotype turned up many times. The rearrangement uses TRBV19 and TRBJ1-1; a weak D match, TRBD1 (5 bases). Trimming took off 3 bases at V and 8 bases at J, with 16 bases between the two ends. The CDR3 totals 14 residues. Germline lookup yields CDR1 LNHDA and CDR2 SQIVND (reference sequence). This CDR3 reads CASSMVGLLWEAFF. The DNA of the CDR3 is TGTGCCAGTAGTATGGTGGGACTTCTGTGGGAAGCTTTCTTT.

This clonotype was found a few times. The DNA for the CDR3 is TGTGCCAGCAGCTTCGCGGGAGCTTCCTACGAGCAGTACTTC. Translating gives CASSFAGASYEQYF. The chain combines TRBV7-8 with TRBJ2-7; 7 bases map to TRBD2. From germline, CDR1 is SGHVS and CDR2 FQNEAQ. The CDR3 has 14 residues. V was clipped by 3 bases and J by 1 base; unmatched bases: 3.

The CDR3 nucleotides read TGCGCCAGCAGGTCCGGGACAGGGGACGTCGGGCAGTTCTTC. Translation: CASRSGTGDVGQFF. The V call is TRBV5-1, the J call TRBJ2-1; TRBD1 matches 10 bases. The CDR3 is made up of 14 amino acids. V was pared by 5 bases and J by 12 bases, with 11 bases of the junction left unmatched. The germline gives CDR1 SGHRS, CDR2 YFSETQ.

This clonotype was counted a few times. This chain connects TRBV18 to TRBJ2-7; D is perhaps TRBD2 (6 bases). The CDR3 length is 14 residues. The germline V gene encodes CDR1 KGHSH and CDR2 LQKENI. Between the trimmed V and J ends, which lost 0 bases and 12 bases, there was a span of 18 bases. CDR3 DNA: TGTGCCAGCTCACCACCGGTAGACGGGAGAAACCTGTACTTC. This gives the protein CASSPPVDGRNLYF.

This clonotype was observed many times. The rearrangement links TRBV20-1 to TRBJ1-1, with a tentative D call TRBD1 (5 bases). Trimming pared 2 bases from V and 5 bases from J, leaving 15 bases between. The CDR3 has 14 residues. CDR1 is DFQATT, CDR2 SNEGSKA, per germline (reference sequence). CDR3 in amino acids: CSARTGLWGTEAFF. CDR3 bases: TGCAGTGCTAGAACCGGGCTCTGGGGGACTGAAGCTTTCTTT.